The present TCR beta chain was sequenced within a study of CD8+ T cells in alopecia areata. Turning to the study itself: The protocol delivered tofacitinib for 6 to 18 months, then withdrew it for 6 months.

Study-wide results and caveats: In blood and scalp, many expanded lesional clones persisted during tofacitinib. Scalp sample sequencing also detects resident alphabeta T cells of normal skin.

In regard to this clone: Its matching antigen is unknown.

This sample's treatment: oral pan-JAK inhibitor, 5-10 mg twice daily. Starting from PBMCs, sorting isolated CD4+ and CD8+ T cells. RNA extraction and reverse transcription yielded cDNA as sequencing template. Only in-frame clones appear in the TCRdb table, and some are missing; sequencing was by immunoSEQ multiplex PCR. The sample consists of about 200,000 clones, approximately 60% of them appearing once. The sequences come from CD4+ T cells sorted from blood, collected at week 4, from a patient treated with tofacitinib. This TCR derives from a human donor with alopecia areata.

Here the CDR3 DNA reads TGTGCCAGCAGTTTTGGCAGTATGAACACTGAAGCTTTCTTT. Encoded protein: CASSFGSMNTEAFF. This chain links TRBV27 with TRBJ1-1, with D hard to call. This CDR3 contains 14 residues. CDR1 and CDR2 (germline): MNHEY, SMNVEV (reference sequence). V was shortened by 3 bases and J by 0 bases, with 8 bases between the two germline ends.